Each of the 19 T cell receptor beta chains below was sequenced from the same sample in a study of OX40 agonist ivuxolimab in advanced cancers. Only in-frame clones appear in the TCRdb table, and some are missing; sequencing was by immunoSEQ multiplex PCR. Here the sample spans 75,000 to 100,000 clones, 90% to 95% being singletons. This material consisted of CD4+ or CD8+ T cells sorted from blood, taken in a trial of the OX40 agonist ivuxolimab. Source of these receptors: an adult with an advanced solid tumor such as melanoma, head and neck, liver or kidney cancer.

J is TRBJ1-1 and V is TRBV20-1, with D maybe TRBD1 (5 bases). The CDR3 loop spans 11 amino acids. Germline-derived CDR1 and CDR2 are DFQATT and SNEGSKA (reference sequence). Trimming left V 1 base short and J 9 bases short, with 9 bases between. The CDR3 sequence is CSARAPGQAFF. CDR3 DNA: TGCAGTGCTAGAGCCCCAGGGCAAGCTTTCTTT.

This chain joins TRBV18 and TRBJ2-7, with D tentatively TRBD1 or TRBD2 (5 bases each). Trimming took off 6 bases at V and 4 bases at J, with 13 bases between the two ends. This CDR3 is 13 amino acids long. The germline V gene has CDR1 KGHSH and CDR2 LQKENI. The CDR3 loop reads CASSGTTLYEQYF. The CDR3 nucleotides read TGTGCCAGCTCTGGGACCACCCTTTACGAGCAGTACTTC.

This chain uses TRBV6-1 with TRBJ2-2; D is uncertain. Between the trimmed V and J ends, which lost 10 bases and 6 bases, there was a span of 12 bases. Germline CDR1 and CDR2: MNHNS and SASEGT. This CDR3 has 12 amino acids. The CDR3 DNA reads TGTGCCATCTTAAAATGGGCCGGGGAGCTGTTTTTT. Translation gives CAILKWAGELFF.

The chain joins TRBV19 to TRBJ2-1, with 9 nucleotides matching TRBD1. This CDR3 has 15 residues. In germline, CDR1 is LNHDA, CDR2 SQIVND (reference sequence). Losses at the gene ends were 4 bases for V and 5 bases for J; bases not matched to a gene: 6. CDR3 sequence: CASSRGQGVDNEQFF. CDR3 DNA sequence: TGTGCCAGTAGTAGGGGACAGGGTGTGGACAATGAGCAGTTCTTC.

This chain uses TRBV5-1 with TRBJ1-4; 7 bases are shared with TRBD1. CDR1 and CDR2 from the germline V gene are SGHRS and YFSETQ. After removal of 5 bases from V and 8 bases from J, the junction contained 6 bases not matched to a gene. This CDR3 comprises 13 residues. The CDR3 loop is CASRQGLGEKLFF. The CDR3 DNA is TGCGCCAGCAGACAGGGGTTGGGAGAAAAACTGTTTTTT.

The V gene is TRBV6-1, the J gene TRBJ1-1; D uncertain. CDR1 is MNHNS, CDR2 SASEGT, per germline. The CDR3 has 14 residues. V shed 5 bases and J shed 4 bases, with 14 bases lying between them. For the CDR3, the DNA is TGTGCCAGCAGTACCCGTGGCGAGGCCACTGAAGCTTTCTTT. It codes for CASSTRGEATEAFF.

This clone was observed a single time. The chain links TRBV18 to TRBJ1-5, with a weak D call TRBD1 (5 bases). Trimming removed 4 bases at V and 7 bases at J, with 11 bases between. CDR1 is KGHSH, CDR2 LQKENI, per germline. The length of the CDR3 is 13 residues. The CDR3 DNA reads TGTGCCAGCTCACAGGACCGGGGGCAGCCCCAGCATTTT. Translating gives CASSQDRGQPQHF.

The chain combines TRBV7-8 with TRBJ2-7, with a possible D match to TRBD2 (6 bases). Germline V gives CDR1 SGHVS, CDR2 FQNEAQ. Deletions cut 1 base from V and 4 bases from J, with 17 bases between. The CDR3 consists of 16 residues. The CDR3 nucleotides read TGTGCCAGCAGCTTAGTCTCTGGGGCGGGAATGTACGAGCAGTACTTC. This gives the protein CASSLVSGAGMYEQYF. The variable domain in full, with the rest retrieved from reference TRBV7-8 and TRBJ2-7, is GAGVSQSPRYKVAKRGQDVALRCDPISGHVSLFWYQQALGQGPEFLTYFQNEAQLDKSGLPSDRFFAERPEGSVSTLKIQRTQQEDSAVYLCASSLVSGAGMYEQYFGPGTRLTVT.

The chain joins TRBV18 to TRBJ2-1; 8 bases are a match to TRBD1. The CDR3 loop spans 18 amino acids. The V segment lost 2 bases and the J segment 7 bases; nucleotides outside the gene matches: 16. Germline loops: CDR1 KGHSH, CDR2 LQKENI. The CDR3 reads CASSPRSFAGQASNEQFF. The CDR3 coding sequence is TGTGCCAGCTCACCAAGGTCGTTCGCGGGACAGGCCAGTAATGAGCAGTTCTTC.

The chain has TRBV6-1 and TRBJ2-1, with unresolved D. Trimming cost V 6 bases and J 5 bases, with 2 bases left between them. The CDR3 has 10 residues. The V gene's germline CDR1 is MNHNS and CDR2 SASEGT. The CDR3 loop reads CASRDNEQFF. The CDR3, as DNA: TGTGCCAGCAGGGACAATGAGCAGTTCTTC.

This chain connects TRBV6-1 to TRBJ2-5; D might be TRBD2 (5 bases). V was clipped by 6 bases and J by 6 bases, with 17 bases between them. Germline V gives CDR1 MNHNS, CDR2 SASEGT. The CDR3 loop spans 14 amino acids. CDR3 sequence reads: CASRKSGTGKTQYF. In DNA form, the CDR3 reads TGTGCCAGCAGAAAATCAGGTACCGGGAAGACCCAGTACTTC.

V and J are TRBV5-6 and TRBJ1-1; D call uncertain. With 1 base removed from V and 1 base from J, the gap between germline ends came to 5 bases. This CDR3 spans 13 amino acids. Germline V gene data show CDR1 as SGHDT and CDR2 as YYEEEE. CDR3 DNA: TGTGCCAGCAGCTTGCGGGAGAACACTGAAGCTTTCTTT. Protein: CASSLRENTEAFF.

The genes are TRBV28 and TRBJ1-2; the match to TRBD1 covers 7 bases. Trimming took 6 bases from V and 5 from J; bases not matched to a gene: 15. CDR3 length: 16 amino acids. Germline V CDR1 and CDR2: MDHEN, SYDVKM. CDR3 bases: TGTGCCAGCAGGCCCACCGGGACAGCTCGGGGATATGGCTACACCTTC. Translation: CASRPTGTARGYGYTF.

This clone appeared once. The chain has TRBV7-9 and TRBJ2-7, with D perhaps TRBD1 or TRBD2 (5 bases each). V was trimmed by 5 bases and J by 5 bases, leaving 16 bases between them. The CDR3 sequence is 14 residues long. The germline V gene encodes CDR1 SEHNR and CDR2 FQNEAQ (reference sequence). The CDR3 DNA is TGTGCCAGCAGCCTCGGGACCGGTCGGGACGAGCAGTACTTC. Its translation: CASSLGTGRDEQYF.

This clone showed up just a few times. V and J are TRBV5-4 and TRBJ2-5, with TRBD1 matching 9 bases. V lost 4 bases and J lost 4; bases outside the gene matches: 8. Germline CDR1 and CDR2: SGHNT and YYREEE (reference sequence). The length of the CDR3 is 15 residues. The CDR3 sequence is CASSTGQGQVETQYF. The CDR3 bases are TGTGCCAGCAGCACCGGACAGGGGCAGGTAGAGACCCAGTACTTC.

The genes are TRBV28 and TRBJ2-7, with 9 nucleotides matching TRBD2. V shed 6 bases and J 2 bases; nucleotides not matched to a gene: 5. The V gene's germline CDR1 is MDHEN and CDR2 SYDVKM. The CDR3 has 14 residues. The CDR3 region has the DNA TGTGCCAGCAGGGGCGGGGGGGCGACCTACGAGCAGTACTTC. It encodes CASRGGGATYEQYF.

This clone was counted a single time. The V gene is TRBV18, the J gene TRBJ2-7, with 7 bases aligning to TRBD2. J was trimmed by 2 bases and V by 6 bases; bases with no gene match: 10. The CDR3 has 15 amino acids. Looked up from germline, CDR1 is KGHSH and CDR2 is LQKENI. CDR3 sequence (DNA): TGTGCCAGCTCCCCCTCCGACCGGGGGGCCTACGAGCAGTACTTC. Its protein is CASSPSDRGAYEQYF.

The genes are TRBV11-2 and TRBJ2-5, with 10 bases matching TRBD2. The CDR3 spans 15 residues. The V and J ends lost 3 bases and 2 bases, in that order; junction bases with no gene match: 3. In germline, CDR1 is SGHAT, CDR2 FQNNGV. The CDR3 DNA is TGTGCCAGCAGCTTTCCTAGCGGGAGTCAAGAGACCCAGTACTTC. Translation gives CASSFPSGSQETQYF.

The rearrangement joins TRBV11-2 to TRBJ2-7; 8 bases map to TRBD1. Germline V gene lookup returns CDR1 SGHAT and CDR2 FQNNGV. V trimming: 1 base; J trimming: 2 bases; junction bases outside the gene matches: 4. This CDR3 has 15 residues. The CDR3: CASSLVQGAPYEQYF. The CDR3 DNA reads TGTGCCAGCAGCTTAGTTCAGGGGGCTCCCTACGAGCAGTACTTC. The full variable domain, with the rest looked up from reference TRBV11-2 and TRBJ2-7, is EAGVAQSPRYKIIEKRQSVAFWCNPISGHATLYWYQQILGQGPKLLIQFQNNGVVDDSQLPKDRFSAERLKGVDSTLKIQPAKLEDSAVYLCASSLVQGAPYEQYFGPGTRLTVT.